This TCR beta chain was documented in a study of blood T cell repertoires in COVID-19. Study context: COVID-19 samples, acute and convalescent, were from the United States, Italy and Spain. In each case, the material was cDNA or gDNA derived from T cells, B-cell-depleted T cells, or PBMCs.

Original processing methods: Reference gene primer amplification in the assay estimated nucleated cell counts. Method: immunoSEQ multiplex PCR; TCRdb's copy keeps in-frame clones and lacks some. That table furnishes V, J and clone size, whereas the DNA furnished D and trimming. The data show around 310,000 clones, 90% seen once. Input material: peripheral blood. This receptor was obtained from a woman between 40 and 50 years old with COVID-19, enrolled during active disease.

Here the CDR3 DNA reads TGCGCCAGCAGCCAAGGACAGGGTAGCAATCAGCCCCAGCATTTT. It yields the protein CASSQGQGSNQPQHF. This rearrangement joins TRBV4-3 to TRBJ1-5; 7 bases map to TRBD1. The length of the CDR3 is 15 residues. V shed 1 base and J 0 bases; nucleotides not matched to a gene: 0. Germline loops: CDR1 LGHNA, CDR2 YSLEER.